The TCR beta chain described here comes from a study of cytomegalovirus exposure and HLA in healthy donors. Study-level results: Clonal expansion, a later analysis showed, was greater in HLA-associated TCR beta chains than in equally common others.

On this clone itself: Antigen: not known.

13 Jbeta primers and 60 Vbeta primers were used for the PCR. Here immunoSEQ multiplex PCR was the method, and the copy in TCRdb shows in-frame clones only, minus some. The listing contains roughly 76,000 clones. The CDR3 is made up of 16 amino acids. The V end was cut by 6 bases, the J end by 3 bases, with 17 bases between. Germline V gives CDR1 MDHEN, CDR2 SYDVKM. The sequenced sample was PBMCs. This TCR was sampled from a female donor in good health and CMV-seropositive. The chain is built from TRBV28 and TRBJ1-4; D is possibly TRBD1 (6 bases). CDR3 sequence (DNA): TGTGCCAGCAGCTCGGGACAACCTGCAGCTAATGAAAAACTGTTTTTT. Translation gives CASSSGQPAANEKLFF.